A single TCR beta chain is shown here with its context. Trimming shortened V by 5 bases and J by 2 bases, and 10 bases separated the two germline ends. This CDR3 comprises 14 residues. The germline gives CDR1 SEHNR, CDR2 FQNEAQ (reference sequence). These data belong to a study of cytotoxic CD8 clonotypes in ibrutinib-treated CLL. The table came from immunoSEQ multiplex PCR; TCRdb's copy has only in-frame clones and leaves some out. Here the sample spans some 50,000 clones, about 57% being singletons. This sequence was found in a human donor with chronic lymphocytic leukemia. The material sequenced was PBMCs, taken after 24 months of ibrutinib treatment. The chain employs TRBV7-9 and TRBJ1-5; D gene uncertain. This CDR3 reads CASSPQSGNQPQHF. The CDR3, as DNA: TGTGCCAGCAGCCCACAATCGGGCAATCAGCCCCAGCATTTT.